This T cell receptor (beta chain) was retrieved from a study of blood T cell repertoires in COVID-19. Assay: immunoSEQ multiplex PCR; the TCRdb copy retains only in-frame clones and omits some. The sample lists more than 85,000 clones, approximately 91% occurring once. As for this clone: At one end the junction does not follow the germline gene, possibly because of a read error.

The CDR3 has 13 residues. Germline V gene sequence: CDR1 MNHEY, CDR2 SVGAGI. This clonotype originated in a woman aged 60-75 years with acute or convalescent COVID-19. The specimen sequenced was peripheral blood. This chain connects TRBV6-5 to TRBJ2-1; 7 positions agree with TRBD2. DNA of the CDR3: TGTGCCAGCAGTTACTCGTTACTGGGACTACCTATCTTC. As protein: CASSYSLLGLPIF.